The next 25 T cell receptor beta chains were all read from a single sample in a study of T-cell memory formation after mild COVID-19. TCRdb reanalysed the 5' RACE reads using MiXCR and keeps one entry per CDR3 protein. Found here are around 500,000 distinct CDR3 sequences, around a sixth of them singletons; the top ten hold 9% to 15%. Sequencing was done on a sample of PBMCs or a T cell subset sorted from them (not recorded which). Source of these receptors: an adult woman who had mild COVID-19 (a few samples of this study predate the infection). Cell type and time point are not known.

This chain joins TRBV7-2 and TRBJ2-7, with 10 bases identical to TRBD1. The CDR3 is 16 amino acids. CDR1 is SGHTA, CDR2 FQGNSA, per germline. The V and J ends lost 0 bases and 5 bases, in that order; junction bases with no gene match: 7. The CDR3 loop reads CASSLAIRDRGDEQYF. CDR3 nucleotides: TGTGCCAGCAGCTTAGCTATCCGGGACAGGGGAGACGAGCAGTACTTC.

The rearrangement joins TRBV12-3 or TRBV12-4 to TRBJ2-7; D uncertain. The CDR3 covers 15 residues. Trimming left V 3 bases short and J 3 bases short, with 15 bases between. The CDR3 sequence: CASSLKALNDYEQYF. The DNA for the CDR3 is TGTGCCAGCAGTTTGAAGGCCCTCAATGACTACGAGCAGTACTTC.

The chain has TRBV19 and TRBJ1-1; maybe TRBD1 (5 bases). The V end lost 7 bases, the J end lost 4 bases, and 10 bases lay between the germline ends. Germline values: CDR1 LNHDA, CDR2 SQIVND (reference sequence). This CDR3 contains 12 residues. In nucleotides, the CDR3 is TGTGCCAGTACCCAGGGTGGCACTGAAGCTTTCTTT. Encoded protein: CASTQGGTEAFF.

The chain carries TRBV20-1 and TRBJ2-2, with D maybe TRBD1 (6 bases). V dropped 0 bases and J dropped 0 bases, with 14 bases sitting between them. The CDR3 covers 17 residues. The V gene's germline CDR1 is DFQATT and CDR2 SNEGSKA (reference sequence). CDR3 sequence: CSARDRGLTANTGELFF. CDR3 sequence (DNA): TGCAGTGCTAGAGACAGGGGCCTTACTGCGAACACCGGGGAGCTGTTTTTT.

This clonotype was counted between two and nine times. The chain links TRBV7-8 to TRBJ1-1; TRBD1 agrees at 8 bases. CDR3 length: 14 residues. After removal of 5 bases from V and 1 base from J, the junction contained 3 bases not matched to a gene. Germline V CDR1 and CDR2: SGHVS, FQNEAQ. CDR3 bases: TGTGCCAGCAGCAAAGGGACAGGGAACACTGAAGCTTTCTTT. It yields the protein CASSKGTGNTEAFF.

The V gene is TRBV18, the J gene TRBJ2-7; no clear D. Trimming took 5 bases from V and 0 from J, leaving 14 bases between them. From germline, CDR1 is KGHSH and CDR2 LQKENI. This CDR3 contains 15 residues. The CDR3 here is CASSGSGGVSYEQYF. CDR3 nucleotide sequence: TGTGCCAGCTCAGGATCCGGTGGGGTCTCCTACGAGCAGTACTTC.

This CDR3 reads CASSSETGRLHF. CDR3 DNA: TGTGCCAGCAGCTCGGAGACAGGGAGGTTGCATTTT. The rearrangement joins TRBV7-9 to TRBJ1-5; the match to TRBD1 covers 7 bases. The trim removed 4 bases at V and 15 bases at J, leaving 9 bases unmatched. Per germline, CDR1 SEHNR and CDR2 FQNEAQ (reference sequence). The CDR3 has 12 amino acids. The full variable domain, its missing parts supplied by reference TRBV7-9 and TRBJ1-5, is DTGVSQNPRHKITKRGQNVTFRCDPISEHNRLYWYRQTLGQGPEFLTYFQNEAQLEKSRLLSDRFSAERPKGSFSTLEIQRTEQGDSAMYLCASSSETGRLHFGDGTRLSIL.

This chain links TRBV7-2 with TRBJ2-2; D is unresolved. CDR3 size: 18 residues. CDR1 SGHTA and CDR2 FQGNSA come from the germline V gene. V shed 7 bases and J shed 5 bases, with 26 bases lying between them. CDR3 DNA sequence: TGTGCCAGCAACGACGAGGATACGCCCCTGTGGGGTACCGGGGAGCTGTTTTTT. Its protein product is CASNDEDTPLWGTGELFF.

This clonotype was observed a few times. V and J are TRBV3-1 and TRBJ1-1; perhaps TRBD1 as D (5 bases). The V gene's germline CDR1 is LGHDT and CDR2 YNNKEL (reference sequence). V lost 2 bases and J 1 base, leaving 11 bases between the germline ends. This CDR3 has 15 residues. CDR3 loop: CASSQNPGRNTEAFF. The DNA of the CDR3 is TGTGCCAGCAGCCAAAATCCAGGGAGGAACACTGAAGCTTTCTTT.

The J gene is TRBJ2-7, the V gene TRBV9; 7 bases are a match to TRBD1. The CDR3 consists of 15 residues. Germline V lookup: CDR1 SGDLS, CDR2 YYNGEE. After removal of 0 bases from V and 1 base from J, the junction contained 4 bases not matched to a gene. CDR3 DNA sequence: TGTGCCAGCAGCGTAGGAGGGACAGCTTCCTACGAGCAGTACTTC. Its translation is CASSVGGTASYEQYF.

The chain carries TRBV7-2 and TRBJ2-4; no reliable D call. The CDR3 totals 12 residues. Germline V gene lookup returns CDR1 SGHTA and CDR2 FQGNSA. V lost 5 bases, J lost 12 bases, and 14 bases lay in between. CDR3 coding DNA: TGTGCCAGCAGCCCCCGAACCGGGCGTCAGTACTTC. Its translation: CASSPRTGRQYF.

In its sample, this clonotype was seen a few times. The chain uses TRBV20-1 and TRBJ2-5; 8 bases line up with TRBD1. CDR3 length: 13 amino acids. Germline trimming cut 3 bases from V and 4 bases from J; bases unmatched to any gene: 4. Germline V gene sequence: CDR1 DFQATT, CDR2 SNEGSKA (reference sequence). As DNA, the CDR3 is TGCAGTGCTAGCAGGACAGGGAGAGAGACCCAGTACTTC. This encodes CSASRTGRETQYF.

This clonotype occurred many times. The J gene is TRBJ2-3, the V gene TRBV5-1, with D perhaps assigned TRBD1 or TRBD2 (5 bases each). The CDR3 runs 17 residues. Trimming removed 5 bases from V and 1 base from J, with 20 bases in between. Germline V gene sequence: CDR1 SGHRS, CDR2 YFSETQ. CDR3 amino acids: CASSPGIMSGRTDTQYF. CDR3 bases: TGCGCCAGCAGTCCAGGGATTATGAGCGGACGCACAGATACGCAGTATTTT.

This clonotype has only a few counts. The chain links TRBV7-3 to TRBJ2-1; 8 bases fit TRBD1. The CDR3 covers 15 residues. Germline loops: CDR1 SGHTA, CDR2 FQGTGA. Unmatched junction bases numbered 8, after V lost 5 bases and J lost 5 bases. This CDR3 is CASSPVAGGHNEQFF. The CDR3, as DNA: TGTGCCAGCAGCCCGGTGGCAGGGGGCCACAATGAGCAGTTCTTC. Based on the CDR3 plus reference TRBV7-3 and TRBJ2-1, the full variable domain is GAGVSQTPSNKVTEKGKYVELRCDPISGHTALYWYRQSLGQGPEFLIYFQGTGAADDSGLPNDRFFAVRPEGSVSTLKIQRTERGDSAVYLCASSPVAGGHNEQFFGPGTRLTVL.

V usage is TRBV5-1 and J usage is TRBJ1-1; a weak D match, TRBD1 (5 bases). V was clipped by 3 bases and J by 4 bases, with 13 bases between them. CDR3 length: 14 amino acids. CDR1 and CDR2 from the germline V gene are SGHRS and YFSETQ. The CDR3 region is CASSSGAPVTEAFF. The CDR3 nucleotides are TGCGCCAGCAGCTCTGGGGCGCCGGTCACTGAAGCTTTCTTT.

The chain links TRBV29-1 to TRBJ2-3; D not certain. The CDR3 consists of 12 residues. V shed 6 bases and J shed 6 bases, with 13 bases lying between them. Germline-derived CDR1 and CDR2 are SQVTM and ANQGSEA. In nucleotides, the CDR3 is TGCAGCGTCGCAGATGATTCGGATACGCAGTATTTT. It encodes CSVADDSDTQYF.

This clonotype was picked up a small number of times. This chain connects TRBV15 to TRBJ2-7, with a possible D match to TRBD1 (7 bases). This CDR3 has 14 amino acids. Germline-derived CDR1 and CDR2 are LNHNV and YYDKDF (reference sequence). V lost 2 bases and J lost 3, with 11 bases in between. The CDR3 loop reads CATSRQGGDYEQYF. The CDR3 region has the DNA TGTGCCACCAGCAGACAGGGGGGTGACTACGAGCAGTACTTC.

This clonotype was recorded many times. This chain joins TRBV23-1 and TRBJ2-2; the D is unclear. TRBV23-1 carries the ORF label, with uncertain function. V shed 0 bases and J shed 1 base, with 18 bases lying between them. The CDR3 length is 19 residues. DNA for the CDR3: TGCGCCAGCAGTCAATCTAGTAGATTTTCGGAGCAGAACACCGGGGAGCTGTTTTTT. Residues: CASSQSSRFSEQNTGELFF.

This clonotype was recorded a few times. The J gene is TRBJ1-2, the V gene TRBV15, with D tentatively TRBD1 (5 bases). Germline-derived CDR1 and CDR2 are LNHNV and YYDKDF (reference sequence). V dropped 0 bases and J dropped 4 bases, with 9 bases sitting between them. The CDR3 length is 14 residues. In DNA form, the CDR3 reads TGTGCCACCAGCAGAGATCGGGGCTTCTATGGCTACACCTTC. Protein sequence: CATSRDRGFYGYTF.

The chain employs TRBV5-4 and TRBJ1-1; TRBD1 agrees at 7 bases. CDR1 and CDR2 from the germline V gene are SGHNT and YYREEE (reference sequence). The V segment lost 4 bases and the J segment 0 bases; nucleotides outside the gene matches: 3. CDR3 size: 14 residues. CDR3 sequence reads: CASSGDSLNTEAFF. The CDR3, as DNA: TGTGCCAGCAGCGGGGACAGTTTGAACACTGAAGCTTTCTTT.

This clonotype has a handful of counts. The rearrangement uses TRBV20-1 and TRBJ2-1; TRBD2 matches 7 bases. Looked up from germline, CDR1 is DFQATT and CDR2 is SNEGSKA (reference sequence). The CDR3 contains 15 residues. The V segment lost 1 base and the J segment 4 bases; nucleotides outside the gene matches: 7. In DNA form, the CDR3 reads TGCAGTGCTAGAGGGTCCGCGGGACTATACAATGAGCAGTTCTTC. It encodes CSARGSAGLYNEQFF.

The chain carries TRBV6-5 and TRBJ1-1; D ambiguous. The V gene's germline CDR1 is MNHEY and CDR2 SVGAGI. V lost 0 bases, J lost 4 bases, and 12 bases lay in between. The CDR3 length is 15 residues. CDR3 loop: CASSYSSARTTEAFF. DNA for the CDR3: TGTGCCAGCAGTTACTCCTCTGCACGGACCACTGAAGCTTTCTTT.

J is TRBJ2-5 and V is TRBV7-6; a possible D gene is TRBD2 (5 bases). Trimming took off 4 bases at V and 5 bases at J, with 14 bases between the two ends. The V gene's germline CDR1 is SGHVS and CDR2 FNYEAQ. The CDR3 has 14 amino acids. The CDR3 region is CASSSPQGGETQYF. The CDR3 coding sequence is TGTGCCAGCAGCTCCCCTCAAGGCGGGGAGACCCAGTACTTC.

In DNA, the CDR3 is TGTGCCAGCAGTTACGACAGCCACTATGGCTACACCTTC. This codes for CASSYDSHYGYTF. The chain recombines TRBV6-6 with TRBJ1-2; a weak D match, TRBD1 (5 bases). The germline CDR1 and CDR2 sequences are MNHNY and SVGAGI (reference sequence). CDR3 size: 13 residues. Trimming pared 2 bases from V and 3 bases from J, leaving 7 bases between.

The rearrangement joins TRBV4-3 to TRBJ2-7, with D perhaps matching TRBD1 (6 bases). Germline V lookup: CDR1 LGHNA, CDR2 YSLEER. The V gene lost 0 bases and the J gene lost 2 bases, with 11 bases spanning the gap. This CDR3 spans 15 amino acids. CDR3 loop: CASSQEVAGAYEQYF. CDR3 in DNA: TGCGCCAGCAGCCAAGAGGTGGCAGGGGCCTACGAGCAGTACTTC.